The 15 T cell receptor beta chains below all came from one sample that was sequenced in a study of blood T cell repertoires in COVID-19 (TCRdb year 2020). The library was built by means of the immunoSEQ multiplex PCR assay. TCRdb re-hosts the immuneACCESS table, in-frame sequences only. Its copies lack some clones; in the studies checked, an unresolved V gene accounts for under half of them, and the cause for the rest is not known. The sample table records around 130,000 clones; around 84% of these occur just once. Of the sample, 5% to 6% is held by the ten largest clones. The sequenced material came from peripheral blood. Receptors originate from a human donor in a cohort sampled during active COVID-19.

The genes are TRBV19 and TRBJ2-1, with TRBD2 matching 8 bases. The CDR3 is made up of 13 amino acids. V shed 7 bases, J shed 8 bases, and the junction held 7 bases outside the gene matches. CDR1 is LNHDA and CDR2 is SQIVND in the germline V gene (reference sequence). This chain's CDR3 is CASKSGGGDEQFF. The DNA of the CDR3 is TGTGCCAGTAAGAGCGGGGGTGGAGATGAGCAGTTCTTC.

The chain uses TRBV6-6 and TRBJ1-2; possibly TRBD1 for D (6 bases). V was shortened by 6 bases and J by 7 bases, with 15 bases between the two germline ends. This CDR3 has 13 residues. CDR1 and CDR2 (germline): MNHNY, SVGAGI (reference sequence). CDR3 nucleotide sequence: TGTGCCAGCAGCCCCGGGACAATCGGTGGCTACACCTTC. Its translation is CASSPGTIGGYTF.

The J gene is TRBJ1-2, the V gene TRBV27, with D perhaps TRBD1 (5 bases). V shed 6 bases and J shed 7 bases, with 21 bases lying between them. The CDR3 extends over 15 amino acids. Germline lookup yields CDR1 MNHEY and CDR2 SMNVEV (reference sequence). The CDR3 reads CASSTFGSGGSGYTF. CDR3 DNA sequence: TGTGCCAGCAGCACCTTCGGGTCCGGGGGAAGTGGCTACACCTTC.

The rearrangement links TRBV5-1 to TRBJ1-6, with TRBD1 matching over 7 bases. The CDR3 has 13 amino acids. Trimming took 0 bases from V and 15 from J; bases not matched to a gene: 6. The V gene's germline CDR1 is SGHRS and CDR2 YFSETQ. The CDR3 loop reads CASSLGQGGGLHF. The CDR3 bases are TGCGCCAGCAGCTTGGGACAGGGTGGAGGCCTCCACTTT.

This rearrangement joins TRBV2 to TRBJ2-5; D call uncertain. Trimming cost V 9 bases and J 0 bases, with 14 bases left between them. The CDR3 is 14 residues long. The germline V gene encodes CDR1 SNHLY and CDR2 FYNNEI. The CDR3 reads CASSNLVNQETQYF. The CDR3 DNA is TGTGCCAGTTCTAACCTGGTGAACCAAGAGACCCAGTACTTC.

V and J are TRBV11-2 and TRBJ2-7; 9 bases map to TRBD1. Germline values: CDR1 SGHAT, CDR2 FQNNGV. The ends lost 6 bases at V and 2 bases at J; junction bases unmatched: 11. The CDR3 spans 16 residues. CDR3 sequence: CASRSYGTGRTYEQYF. In nucleotides, the CDR3 is TGTGCCAGCAGGTCCTACGGGACAGGGCGTACCTACGAGCAGTACTTC.

The chain combines TRBV6-5 with TRBJ2-7, with 10 bases matching TRBD1. Germline trimming cut 6 bases from V and 7 bases from J; bases unmatched to any gene: 9. This CDR3 is 14 amino acids long. The germline V gene has CDR1 MNHEY and CDR2 SVGAGI. The CDR3 region has the DNA TGTGCCAGCAGACCCCAGGGGACAGGGGCTGAGCAGTACTTC. It codes for CASRPQGTGAEQYF.

The chain carries TRBV2 and TRBJ2-1; 9 nucleotides agree with TRBD2. The CDR3 has 15 residues. Trimming removed 4 bases from V and 7 bases from J; junction bases left unmatched: 8. CDR1 and CDR2 (germline): SNHLY, FYNNEI. CDR3 in DNA: TGTGCCAGCAGTGGCGGGGGGGCCGGTTGGAATGAGCAGTTCTTC. The encoded protein is CASSGGGAGWNEQFF.

This clone was seen a handful of times. The gene calls are TRBV29-1 and TRBJ1-5; the D gene is possibly TRBD1 (6 bases). Trimming cost V 7 bases and J 3 bases, with 10 bases left between them. The CDR3 spans 12 residues. From germline, CDR1 is SQVTM and CDR2 ANQGSEA. This CDR3 is CSAGQFNQPQHF. As DNA, the CDR3 is TGCAGCGCAGGACAGTTCAATCAGCCCCAGCATTTT.

V usage is TRBV12-2 and J usage is TRBJ2-7; whether TRBD1, the table's D call, matches the DNA was not checked. TRBV12-2 is labeled a pseudogene. This CDR3 comprises 14 residues. The CDR3 is CASRLGQGAGEQYF. The CDR3 nucleotides are TGTGCAAGTCGCTTGGGACAGGGGGCAGGGGAGCAGTACTTC.

Here the CDR3 reads CASSMGGQFNEQFF. CDR3 coding DNA: TGTGCCAGCAGCATGGGGGGTCAGTTCAATGAGCAGTTCTTC. The chain links TRBV11-2 to TRBJ2-1; tentatively, D is TRBD2 (6 bases). This CDR3 comprises 14 residues. Trimming took off 5 bases at V and 6 bases at J, with 14 bases between the two ends. Germline V gene data show CDR1 as SGHAT and CDR2 as FQNNGV.

The rearrangement uses TRBV30 and TRBJ1-2; D unclear. Between the trimmed V and J ends, which lost 1 base and 6 bases, there was a span of 15 bases. CDR3 length equals 14 residues. Germline assignment: CDR1 GTSNPN and CDR2 SVGIG (reference sequence). The CDR3 DNA sequence: TGTGCCTGGAGTGAAGACTCGAACCCCCATGGCTACACCTTC. It specifies CAWSEDSNPHGYTF.

This chain links TRBV2 with TRBJ2-7; TRBD1 agrees at 7 bases. J gave up 6 bases and V 6 bases, and 11 bases lay outside the gene matches. Germline V lookup: CDR1 SNHLY, CDR2 FYNNEI. CDR3 size: 14 residues. CDR3 protein: CASRRPSTGPEQYF. In DNA form, the CDR3 reads TGTGCCAGCAGGCGACCCTCGACAGGGCCCGAGCAGTACTTC.

The chain recombines TRBV5-1 with TRBJ1-1; D perhaps matches TRBD1 (6 bases). Trimming stripped 6 bases from V and 2 bases from J, with 11 bases between. Germline V gene lookup returns CDR1 SGHRS and CDR2 YFSETQ. The CDR3 spans 13 residues. The CDR3 DNA reads as TGCGCCAGCACACCGGGACACAACACTGAAGCTTTCTTT. Amino acid sequence: CASTPGHNTEAFF.

The rearrangement joins TRBV6-1 to TRBJ1-1; TRBD1 might be the D (6 bases). This CDR3 contains 15 residues. Germline-derived CDR1 and CDR2 are MNHNS and SASEGT. Trimming left V 1 base short and J 1 base short, with 10 bases between. Here the CDR3 reads CASSEELGGNTEAFF. Written as DNA, the CDR3 is TGTGCCAGCAGTGAAGAGTTAGGGGGGAACACTGAAGCTTTCTTT.